The rows below give T cell receptor beta chains drawn from one sample of a study of cytomegalovirus exposure and HLA in healthy donors. Assay used: immunoSEQ multiplex PCR; TCRdb lists only in-frame clones, some missing. The data contain around 250,000 clones, 75% to 85% of them singletons. Sequenced sample: PBMCs. All receptors come from a woman aged 55 to 70 in good health and CMV-seropositive. Each CDR3 is given with its conserved first and last residue. A D gene is named only where the DNA matches it firmly. Rows may omit the clone size; those that give it use once, few, many or a size class.

>TRBJ2-7|NA|TRBD1|TRBV7-6
CASSSYSDRDVNEQYF
TGTGCCAGCAGCTCTTACTCGGACAGGGATGTCAACGAGCAGTACTTC
>TRBJ2-3|NA|NA|TRBV6-1
CANTRFGTDTQYF
TGTGCCAACACTAGATTCGGCACAGATACGCAGTATTTT
>TRBJ2-1|NA|TRBD2|TRBV7-2
CASSLVSGRADEQFF
TGTGCCAGCAGCTTAGTAAGCGGGAGGGCCGATGAGCAGTTCTTC
>TRBJ2-1|NA|TRBD2|TRBV5-4
CASNPGGFVYNEQFF
TGTGCCAGCAATCCGGGGGGGTTCGTTTACAATGAGCAGTTCTTC
>TRBJ1-2|NA|NA|TRBV14
CASRLAGKDGYTF
TGTGCCAGCAGGTTGGCAGGGAAAGATGGCTACACCTTC
>TRBJ2-4|few|NA|TRBV4-1
CASSQATTGIQNIQYF
TGCGCCAGCAGCCAAGCAACTACAGGGATCCAGAACATTCAGTACTTC
>TRBJ2-1|NA|NA|TRBV5-1
CASSLALSNEQFF
TGCGCCAGCAGCTTGGCTCTTTCCAATGAGCAGTTCTTC
>TRBJ1-1|NA|NA|TRBV6-5
CASSYSAGQNTEAFF
TGTGCCAGCAGTTACTCGGCAGGGCAAAACACTGAAGCTTTCTTT
>TRBJ2-2|few|NA|TRBV6-1
CASRETRRFTGELFF
TGTGCCAGCAGGGAGACTAGAAGGTTCACCGGGGAGCTGTTTTTT
>TRBJ1-1|once|NA|TRBV6-5
CASSYRTEAFF
TGTGCCAGCAGTTATCGGACTGAAGCTTTCTTT
>TRBJ1-1|NA|TRBD1|TRBV2
CASSEGTGDTEAFF
TGTGCCAGCAGTGAAGGGACAGGGGACACTGAAGCTTTCTTT
>TRBJ1-4|NA|TRBD1|TRBV5-1
CASSLQGQGGEKLFF
TGCGCCAGCAGCTTGCAGGGACAGGGGGGTGAAAAACTGTTTTTT
>TRBJ2-3|NA|TRBD2|TRBV30
CAWISWGGLIAGGGSDTQYF
TGTGCCTGGATCAGCTGGGGCGGTTTAATAGCGGGAGGAGGATCAGATACGCAGTATTTT
>TRBJ2-7|NA|TRBD1|TRBV10-3
CAAKGITGTGGSYEQYF
TGTGCCGCGAAAGGGATCACCGGGACAGGGGGCTCCTACGAGCAGTACTTC
>TRBJ1-2|NA|NA|TRBV28
CASSVPGLGSGYTF
TGTGCCAGCAGCGTACCGGGACTCGGCAGTGGCTACACCTTC
>TRBJ2-1|few|TRBD2|TRBV11-2
CASSRSSGREESNEQFF
TGTGCCAGCAGCAGATCTAGCGGGAGGGAGGAATCCAATGAGCAGTTCTTC
>TRBJ1-5|NA|NA|TRBV6-7
CASSYSWGRQPQHF
TGTGCCAGCAGTTACTCGTGGGGGCGGCAGCCCCAGCATTTT
>TRBJ1-4|NA|TRBD1|TRBV6-1
CASFGTVGEKLFF
TGTGCCAGCTTCGGGACAGTCGGCGAAAAACTGTTTTTT
>TRBJ1-6|once|NA|TRBV5-4
CASSWAGTHNSPLHF
TGTGCCAGCAGCTGGGCGGGAACGCATAATTCACCCCTCCACTTT
>TRBJ2-3|NA|NA|TRBV10-1
CASSEPTSGGRADTQYF
TGCGCCAGCAGTGAGCCCACCTCCGGGGGGCGGGCAGATACGCAGTATTTT
>TRBJ2-3|NA|TRBD2|TRBV5-1
CASSLGLAGNTDTQYF
TGCGCCAGCAGCTTGGGGCTAGCGGGAAACACAGATACGCAGTATTTT
>TRBJ2-1|NA|NA|TRBV7-8
CASSSEDNEQFF
TGTGCCAGCAGCTCTGAGGATAATGAGCAGTTCTTC
>TRBJ2-7|NA|TRBD2|TRBV7-9
CASSPSGGYEQYF
TGTGCCAGCAGCCCTTCGGGGGGCTACGAGCAGTACTTC
>TRBJ1-1|NA|TRBD1|TRBV5-6
CASSLVDRGLDTEAFF
TGTGCCAGCAGCTTGGTTGACAGGGGGTTGGACACTGAAGCTTTCTTT
>TRBJ2-2|NA|NA|TRBV5-1
CASSFSPGELFF
TGCGCCAGCAGCTTTTCTCCCGGGGAGCTGTTTTTT
>TRBJ2-2|few|TRBD2|TRBV15
CATSRERMGRGVTGELFF
TGTGCCACCAGCAGAGAAAGGATGGGGAGGGGAGTCACCGGGGAGCTGTTTTTT
>TRBJ2-7|NA|TRBD2|TRBV30
CAWSRTSGVTEQYF
TGTGCCTGGAGCCGGACTAGCGGGGTTACGGAGCAGTACTTC
>TRBJ2-1|NA|TRBD2|TRBV5-1
CASSSPVAGRAYNEQFF
TGCGCCAGCAGCTCACCTGTAGCGGGAAGGGCCTACAATGAGCAGTTCTTC
>TRBJ1-5|NA|NA|TRBV6-1
CASIQVGIQPQHF
TGCGCCAGCATCCAGGTTGGAATTCAGCCCCAGCATTTT